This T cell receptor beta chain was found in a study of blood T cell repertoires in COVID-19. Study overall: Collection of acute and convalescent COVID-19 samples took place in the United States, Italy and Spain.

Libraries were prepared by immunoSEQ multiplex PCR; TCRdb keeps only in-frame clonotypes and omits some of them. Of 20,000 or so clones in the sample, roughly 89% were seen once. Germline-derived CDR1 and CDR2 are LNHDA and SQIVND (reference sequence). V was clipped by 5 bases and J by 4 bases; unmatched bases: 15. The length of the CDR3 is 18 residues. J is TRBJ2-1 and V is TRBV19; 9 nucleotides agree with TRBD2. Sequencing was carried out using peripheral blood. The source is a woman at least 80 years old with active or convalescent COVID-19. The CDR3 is CASSPPLLAGGPYNEQFF. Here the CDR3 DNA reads TGTGCCAGTAGTCCTCCTTTATTGGCGGGAGGGCCTTACAATGAGCAGTTCTTC.